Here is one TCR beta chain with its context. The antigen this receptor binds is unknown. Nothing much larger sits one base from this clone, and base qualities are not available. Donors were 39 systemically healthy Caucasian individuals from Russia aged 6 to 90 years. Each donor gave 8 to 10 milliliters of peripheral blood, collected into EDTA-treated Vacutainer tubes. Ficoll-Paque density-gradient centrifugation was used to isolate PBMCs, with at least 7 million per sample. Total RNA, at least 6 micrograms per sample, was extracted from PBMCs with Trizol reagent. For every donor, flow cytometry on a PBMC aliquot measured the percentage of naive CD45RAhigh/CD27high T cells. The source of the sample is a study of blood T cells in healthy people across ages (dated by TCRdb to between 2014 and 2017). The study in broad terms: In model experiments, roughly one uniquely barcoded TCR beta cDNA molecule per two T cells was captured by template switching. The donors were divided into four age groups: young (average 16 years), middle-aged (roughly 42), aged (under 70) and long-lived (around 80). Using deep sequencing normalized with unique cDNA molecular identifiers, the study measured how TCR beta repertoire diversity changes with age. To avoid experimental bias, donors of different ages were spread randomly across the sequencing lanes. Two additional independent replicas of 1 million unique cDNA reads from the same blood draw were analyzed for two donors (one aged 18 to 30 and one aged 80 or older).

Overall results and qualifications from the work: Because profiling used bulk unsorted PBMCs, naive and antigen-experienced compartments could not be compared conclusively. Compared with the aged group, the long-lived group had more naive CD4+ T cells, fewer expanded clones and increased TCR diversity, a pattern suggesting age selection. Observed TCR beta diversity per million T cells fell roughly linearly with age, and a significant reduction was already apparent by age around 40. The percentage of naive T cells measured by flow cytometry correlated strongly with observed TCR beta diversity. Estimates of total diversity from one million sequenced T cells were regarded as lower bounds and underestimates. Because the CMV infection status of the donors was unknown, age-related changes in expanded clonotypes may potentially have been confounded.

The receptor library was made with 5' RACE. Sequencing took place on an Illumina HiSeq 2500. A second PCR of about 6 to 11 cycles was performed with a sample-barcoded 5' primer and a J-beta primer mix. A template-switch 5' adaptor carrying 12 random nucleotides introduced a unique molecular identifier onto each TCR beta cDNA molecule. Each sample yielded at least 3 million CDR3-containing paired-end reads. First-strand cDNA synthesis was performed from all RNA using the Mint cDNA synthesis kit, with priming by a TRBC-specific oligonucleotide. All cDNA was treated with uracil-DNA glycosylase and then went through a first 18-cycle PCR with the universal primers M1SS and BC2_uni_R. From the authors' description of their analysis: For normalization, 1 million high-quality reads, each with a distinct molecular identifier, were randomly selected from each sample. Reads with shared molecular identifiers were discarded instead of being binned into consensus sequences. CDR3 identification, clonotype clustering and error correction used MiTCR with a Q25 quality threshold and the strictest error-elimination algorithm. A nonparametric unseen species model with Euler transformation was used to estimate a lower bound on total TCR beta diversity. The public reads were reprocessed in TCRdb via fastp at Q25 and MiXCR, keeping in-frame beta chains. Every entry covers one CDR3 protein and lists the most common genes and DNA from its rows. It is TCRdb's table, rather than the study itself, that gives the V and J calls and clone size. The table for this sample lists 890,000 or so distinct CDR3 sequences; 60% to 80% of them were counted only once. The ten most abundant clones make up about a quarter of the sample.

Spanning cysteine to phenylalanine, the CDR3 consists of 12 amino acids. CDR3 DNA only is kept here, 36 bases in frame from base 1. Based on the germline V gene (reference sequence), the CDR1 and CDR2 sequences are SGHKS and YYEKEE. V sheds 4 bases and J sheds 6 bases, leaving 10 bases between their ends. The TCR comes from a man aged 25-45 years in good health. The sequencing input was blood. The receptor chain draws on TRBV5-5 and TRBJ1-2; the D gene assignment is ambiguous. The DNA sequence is TGTGCCAGCAGCCGGGTATTGGATGGCTACACCTTC. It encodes CASSRVLDGYTF.